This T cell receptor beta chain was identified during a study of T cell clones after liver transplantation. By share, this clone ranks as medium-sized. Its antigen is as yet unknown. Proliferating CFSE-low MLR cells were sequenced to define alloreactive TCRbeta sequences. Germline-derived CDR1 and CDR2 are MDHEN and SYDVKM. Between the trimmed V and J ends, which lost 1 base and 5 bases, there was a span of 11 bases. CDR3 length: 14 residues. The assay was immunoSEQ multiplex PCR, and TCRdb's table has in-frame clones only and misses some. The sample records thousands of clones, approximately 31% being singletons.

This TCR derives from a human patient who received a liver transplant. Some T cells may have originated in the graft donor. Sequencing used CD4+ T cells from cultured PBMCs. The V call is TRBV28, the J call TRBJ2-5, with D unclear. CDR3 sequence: CASSLSASHETQYF. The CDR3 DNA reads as TGTGCCAGCAGTTTATCCGCGTCGCACGAGACCCAGTACTTC.